This T cell receptor beta chain was documented in a study of T cells in Graves' hyperthyroidism and ophthalmopathy. This clonotype was observed a handful of times. Germline assignment: CDR1 SGHNT and CDR2 YYREEE (reference sequence). The V end was cut by 0 bases, the J end by 8 bases, with 11 bases between. The CDR3 covers 13 residues. There were TCR beta CDR3 regions amplified from RNA transcripts. Primed by the HTBI set, a first-round RT-PCR was run on the TCR CDR3. MiXCR was run by TCRdb on the multiplex PCR reads, yielding one entry per CDR3 protein. The sample lists under 300,000 distinct CDR3 sequences, approximately 23% occurring once.

The TCR comes from a man aged 25-45 years with Graves' ophthalmopathy. V is TRBV5-4 and J is TRBJ1-2; no clear D gene. Sequencing was performed on blood. In DNA form, the CDR3 reads TGTGCCAGCAGCTTGGATGAAGTGCAGGGCTACACCTTC. This translates into CASSLDEVQGYTF.